These T cell receptor beta chains were read from a single sample in a study of blood T cell repertoires in COVID-19. The method was immunoSEQ multiplex PCR; TCRdb's version includes in-frame clones alone and lacks a portion of them. Among about 58,000 clones, approximately 91% were seen once, and the ten largest hold roughly 8%. The sequenced sample was peripheral blood. The source of these receptors is a woman aged 70 to 79 with active COVID-19. Both conserved end residues are part of each CDR3.

j_call | v_call | cdr3_aa
TRBJ2-7 | TRBV3-1/TRBV3-2 | CASSPVTGSGYEQYF
TRBJ2-3 | TRBV7-6 | CASSLFAGDPDTQYF
TRBJ2-1 | TRBV24-1 | CATSDLKGGGYNEQFF
TRBJ2-3 | TRBV28 | CASSIGTSGRPPAQYF
TRBJ2-1 | TRBV7-3 | CASSLLAGIPNEQFF
TRBJ1-1 | TRBV11-2 | CASSLGHEAFF
TRBJ2-1 | TRBV7-3 | CASSLGDNEQFF
TRBJ1-6 | TRBV19 | CASSDRGRGFNSPLHF
TRBJ2-1 | TRBV5-1 | CASSLEGTVVHEQFF
TRBJ2-1 | TRBV3-1/TRBV3-2 | CASSQDRKRSFNNEQFF
TRBJ2-5 | TRBV5-4 | CASSRGGGWGQETQYF
TRBJ2-7 | TRBV3-1/TRBV3-2 | CASSQGGGTLHEQYF
TRBJ2-3 | TRBV3-1/TRBV3-2 | CASSQNRVHRTDTQYF
TRBJ2-7 | TRBV28 | CASIARLSYEQYF
TRBJ2-1 | TRBV18 | CASSPPRTSGMYNEQFF
TRBJ2-3 | TRBV5-1 | CASSPHPGGRTDTQYF
TRBJ1-5 | TRBV10-3 | CAISETDFYSNQPQHF
TRBJ1-2 | TRBV7-6 | CASSLGGDHGYTF
TRBJ2-2 | TRBV12-3/TRBV12-4 | CASSFGTAGELFF
TRBJ2-7 | TRBV5-1 | CASRLSGSSYEQYF
TRBJ1-5 | TRBV19 | CASTPYGQGNQPQHF
TRBJ1-1 | TRBV6-1 | CASSESDRGNTEAFF
TRBJ1-3 | TRBV5-8 | CASSLRDRGPGNTIYF
TRBJ1-1 | TRBV28 | CASSYRTEAFF
TRBJ2-1 | TRBV11-3 | CASSLGGSTDEQFF
TRBJ2-7 | TRBV6-5 | CASRGGDRDEQYF
TRBJ2-1 | TRBV5-1 | CASSLLPSAGVGNEQFF
TRBJ2-7 | TRBV5-1 | CASSLVGGSYEQYF
TRBJ2-7 | TRBV27 | CASSLYRDSPYEQYF
TRBJ1-2 | TRBV10-2 | CASSDPTPANYGYTF
TRBJ1-6 | TRBV5-1 | CASSQGLGSPLHF
TRBJ2-2 | TRBV7-9 | CASSLLPLTGELFF
TRBJ1-4 | TRBV3-1/TRBV3-2 | CASSLGTEEKLFF
TRBJ1-5 | TRBV10-2 | CATSLSRGDVNQPQHF
TRBJ1-1 | TRBV2 | CASRADGKNTEAFF
TRBJ2-1 | TRBV5-6 | CASSPWGGWLQNEQFF
TRBJ2-7 | TRBV6-2/TRBV6-3 | CASSYIAGGSYEQYF
TRBJ2-1 | TRBV2 | CATRVSREDEQFF